These 21 T cell receptor beta chains share one sample of origin, sequenced in a study of blood T cell repertoires in COVID-19. The table came from immunoSEQ multiplex PCR; TCRdb's copy has only in-frame clones and leaves some out. The sample consists of 310,000 or so clones, around 83% of them appearing once. Sequenced material: peripheral blood. Every receptor here comes from a woman between 50 and 59 years old with acute or convalescent COVID-19.

The CDR3 loop reads CASSPGTSSNEQFF. The DNA of the CDR3 is TGTGCCAGCTCTCCAGGGACTAGTTCAAATGAGCAGTTCTTC. V usage is TRBV18 and J usage is TRBJ2-1, with 8 bases matching TRBD2. The CDR3 has 14 residues. The V gene's germline CDR1 is KGHSH and CDR2 LQKENI. Trimming at V came to 6 bases and at J to 7 bases, leaving 8 bases not matched to a gene.

This clone was recorded a few times. This chain uses TRBV6-6 with TRBJ2-7, with 11 bases identical to TRBD1. The CDR3 loop spans 15 amino acids. CDR1 is MNHNY, CDR2 SVGAGI, per germline (reference sequence). The J segment lost 2 bases and the V segment lost 6 bases, leaving 6 bases of the junction unmatched. DNA of the CDR3: TGTGCCAGCAGCAAGGGACAGGGGGGGACCTACGAGCAGTACGTC. Protein sequence: CASSKGQGGTYEQYV.

The rearrangement links TRBV10-2 to TRBJ1-1, with D possibly matching TRBD1 (5 bases). The CDR3 spans 14 residues. V was shortened by 2 bases and J by 0 bases, with 7 bases between the two germline ends. CDR1 is WSHSY and CDR2 is SAAADI in the germline V gene. Written as DNA, the CDR3 is TGCGCCAGCAGTGAGAGACAGATGAACACTGAAGCTTTCTTT. Protein sequence: CASSERQMNTEAFF.

The chain is built from TRBV24-1 and TRBJ2-1; tentatively, D is TRBD2 (5 bases). Trimming took 1 base from V and 7 from J, leaving 13 bases between them. The germline gives CDR1 KGHDR, CDR2 SFDVKD. This CDR3 is 15 amino acids long. For the CDR3, the DNA is TGTGCCACCAGTGATTTTGGCGGGTCCGGGAATGAGCAGTTCTTC. This encodes CATSDFGGSGNEQFF.

The CDR3 spells CASSRGKNYGYTF. CDR3 bases: TGTGCCAGTAGTCGGGGAAAAAACTATGGCTACACCTTC. The chain uses TRBV19 and TRBJ1-2; D remains unclear. The germline gives CDR1 LNHDA, CDR2 SQIVND (reference sequence). CDR3 length: 13 amino acids. V lost 5 bases and J lost 2, with 9 bases in between.

This rearrangement joins TRBV29-1 to TRBJ1-3; 7 nucleotides line up with TRBD1. V lost 5 bases and J lost 0; bases outside the gene matches: 1. The CDR3 runs 13 residues. From germline, CDR1 is SQVTM and CDR2 ANQGSEA. CDR3 sequence reads: CSVPGGSGNTIYF. CDR3 nucleotides: TGCAGCGTTCCAGGGGGCTCTGGAAACACCATATATTTT.

V usage is TRBV13 and J usage is TRBJ1-1; D gene ambiguous. The CDR3 covers 15 residues. The ends were cut back, 10 bases at V and 0 bases at J, with 18 bases in the middle. CDR1 is PRHDT and CDR2 is FYEKMQ in the germline V gene (reference sequence). The CDR3 nucleotides read TGTGCCACTTCCCGTACCCATTCTATGAACACTGAAGCTTTCTTT. This codes for CATSRTHSMNTEAFF.

The J gene is TRBJ2-2, the V gene TRBV6-2 or TRBV6-3; TRBD2 is a possible D gene (6 bases). Germline values: CDR1 MNHEY, CDR2 SVGEGT. CDR3 length: 16 residues. V was shortened by 6 bases and J by 6 bases, with 20 bases between the two germline ends. The CDR3 coding sequence is TGTGCCAGCAGCTCTGGGTTTGGAGGGCGGCCCGGGGAGCTGTTTTTT. The encoded protein is CASSSGFGGRPGELFF.

The chain couples TRBV6-5 to TRBJ2-7; 9 bases fit TRBD1. This CDR3 has 14 residues. Losses at the gene ends were 6 bases for V and 1 base for J; bases not matched to a gene: 4. Germline assignment: CDR1 MNHEY and CDR2 SVGAGI. The CDR3 sequence is CASRPGTGSYEQYF. The CDR3 region has the DNA TGTGCCAGCAGACCCGGGACAGGGTCCTACGAGCAGTACTTC.

This chain links TRBV18 with TRBJ1-2; D call uncertain. The CDR3 runs to 12 residues. The V gene lost 0 bases and the J gene lost 8 bases, with 7 bases spanning the gap. From germline, CDR1 is KGHSH and CDR2 LQKENI. CDR3 protein: CASSPPGWGYTF. DNA for the CDR3: TGTGCCAGCTCACCACCGGGCTGGGGCTACACCTTC. The variable domain in full, with the rest retrieved from reference TRBV18 and TRBJ1-2, is NAGVMQNPRHLVRRRGQEARLRCSPMKGHSHVYWYRQLPEEGLKFMVYLQKENIIDESGMPKERFSAEFPKEGPSILRIQQVVRGDSAAYFCASSPPGWGYTFGSGTRLTVV.

The chain uses TRBV29-1 and TRBJ1-2, with a weak D call TRBD1 (5 bases). Germline loops: CDR1 SQVTM, CDR2 ANQGSEA. CDR3 length equals 14 residues. V shed 2 bases and J shed 4 bases, with 14 bases lying between them. CDR3 residues: CSVESPGGSYGYTF. The CDR3 nucleotides are TGCAGCGTTGAATCACCCGGGGGGAGCTATGGCTACACCTTC.

The chain employs TRBV29-1 and TRBJ1-4; D uncertain. V lost 4 bases to trimming and J lost 4 bases, with 7 bases between them. Germline assignment: CDR1 SQVTM and CDR2 ANQGSEA. The CDR3 is 12 amino acids. CDR3 DNA sequence: TGCAGCGTTGGATACAGTAATGAAAAACTGTTTTTT. Amino acid sequence: CSVGYSNEKLFF.

The chain recombines TRBV10-3 with TRBJ1-1; a possible D gene is TRBD1 (6 bases). This CDR3 region has 14 residues. Trimming took off 6 bases at V and 1 base at J, with 12 bases between the two ends. Germline V lookup: CDR1 ENHRY, CDR2 SYGVKD. This CDR3 reads CAISTPGQNTEAFF. CDR3 nucleotides: TGTGCCATCAGCACCCCGGGACAGAACACTGAAGCTTTCTTT.

The CDR3 DNA is TGTGCCAGCAGCCTAGACTTCTACGAGCAGTACTTC. Translated: CASSLDFYEQYF. The gene calls are TRBV7-2 and TRBJ2-7; the D is unclear. The CDR3 is 12 residues long. CDR1 is SGHTA and CDR2 is FQGNSA in the germline V gene. V was cut by 5 bases and J by 3 bases, with 8 bases left in between.

This rearrangement joins TRBV7-9 to TRBJ1-1, with 7 bases aligning to TRBD1. The CDR3 consists of 14 residues. V shed 4 bases, J shed 4 bases, and the junction held 6 bases outside the gene matches. The germline CDR1 and CDR2 sequences are SEHNR and FQNEAQ (reference sequence). The CDR3 DNA reads as TGTGCCAGCAGCTCCAGGGGGTCGGGCACTGAAGCTTTCTTT. As protein: CASSSRGSGTEAFF.

The chain is built from TRBV30 and TRBJ2-1; the D gene is possibly TRBD2 (6 bases). The germline CDR1 and CDR2 sequences are GTSNPN and SVGIG (reference sequence). The CDR3 is 15 residues long. V gave up 0 bases and J gave up 0 bases, with 9 bases separating them. The CDR3 nucleotides read TGTGCCTGGAGTGTAGACGGGAGCTCCTACAATGAGCAGTTCTTC. Encoded protein: CAWSVDGSSYNEQFF.

The J gene is TRBJ1-1, the V gene TRBV6-2 or TRBV6-3; TRBD1 matches at 7 bases. After removal of 2 bases from V and 1 base from J, the junction contained 7 bases not matched to a gene. This CDR3 has 16 amino acids. The germline V gene has CDR1 MNHEY and CDR2 SVGEGT. This CDR3 reads CASSYGNHRGNTEAFF. CDR3 sequence (DNA): TGTGCCAGCAGTTACGGTAATCACAGGGGGAACACTGAAGCTTTCTTT.

The V and J genes are TRBV5-8 and TRBJ2-3; 11 bases align to TRBD1. Germline CDR1 SGHTS, CDR2 YDEGEE. The CDR3 consists of 15 residues. J was trimmed by 3 bases and V by 4 bases; bases with no gene match: 4. The CDR3 reads CASSIGTGGTDTQYF. CDR3 in DNA: TGTGCCAGCAGCATAGGGACAGGGGGGACAGATACGCAGTATTTT.

This clone was detected once. The rearrangement uses TRBV4-3 and TRBJ2-7; 8 nucleotides line up with TRBD2. The V and J ends lost 1 base and 6 bases, in that order; junction bases with no gene match: 17. This CDR3 region has 18 residues. Per the germline V gene, CDR1 is LGHNA and CDR2 is YSLEER. The CDR3 DNA reads TGCGCCAGCAGCCAAGGGGAGGGGAGCGGGAGAAAAGTAGGCGAGCAGTACTTC. Its translation: CASSQGEGSGRKVGEQYF.

The chain carries TRBV2 and TRBJ2-7, with 9 bases aligning to TRBD1. This CDR3 is 15 amino acids long. With V trimmed by 6 bases and J by 0 bases, 6 bases remained unmatched. Germline V lookup: CDR1 SNHLY, CDR2 FYNNEI. The CDR3 loop reads CASRIGQGSSYEQYV. CDR3 in DNA: TGTGCCAGCAGGATCGGACAGGGGAGCTCCTACGAGCAGTACGTC.

CDR3 bases: TGTGCCAGCAGTGGAGACGGAGTCCGGACCCAGTACTTC. Protein: CASSGDGVRTQYF. The chain has TRBV28 and TRBJ2-5; the D is unclear. Germline CDR1 MDHEN, CDR2 SYDVKM. CDR3 size: 13 residues. Trimming removed 5 bases from V and 7 bases from J, with 14 bases in between.